This section outlines one T cell receptor beta chain sequence together with its context. Its antigen is still unknown. This record belongs to a study of cytomegalovirus exposure and HLA in healthy donors. Study-wide results and caveats: Trimming of TCR beta V- and J-genes showed a link, identified in a later analysis, to a missense DCLRE1C variant. Accurate HLA-A and HLA-B prediction from TCR beta sequences was reported for most subjects.

Nominally healthy donors provided the samples, though records likely missed some immune exposures. The CDR3 contains 18 residues. Germline assignment: CDR1 LGHNA and CDR2 YSLEER. The trim removed 1 base at V and 3 bases at J, leaving 10 bases unmatched. 13 Jbeta primers and 60 Vbeta primers were used for the PCR. Only in-frame clones appear in the TCRdb table, and some are missing; sequencing was by immunoSEQ multiplex PCR. The sample gives fewer than 200,000 clones, around 76% of which show up once; 1.2% to 1.5% is in the top ten. The chain joins TRBV4-3 to TRBJ2-3; TRBD2 agrees at 10 bases. This TCR was recovered from a man aged 55-75 years in good health and CMV-seronegative. Sequences were obtained from PBMCs. CDR3 DNA: TGCGCCAGCAGCCAAGCGGTGAGGAGTAGCGGGAGGACAGATACGCAGTATTTT. Protein product: CASSQAVRSSGRTDTQYF.